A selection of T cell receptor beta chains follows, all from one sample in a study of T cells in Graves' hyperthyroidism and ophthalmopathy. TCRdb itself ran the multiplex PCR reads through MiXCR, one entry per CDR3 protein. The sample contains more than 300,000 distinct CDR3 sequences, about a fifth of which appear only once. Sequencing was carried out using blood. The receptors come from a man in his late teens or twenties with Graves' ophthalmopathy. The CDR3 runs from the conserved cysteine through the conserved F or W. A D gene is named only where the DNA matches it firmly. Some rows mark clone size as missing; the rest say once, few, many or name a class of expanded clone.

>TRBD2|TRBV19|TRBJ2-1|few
TGTGCCAGTAGCGGACTAGCGGGCAGCGAGCAGTTCTTC
CASSGLAGSEQFF
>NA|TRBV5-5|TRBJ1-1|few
TGTGCCAGCAGCATCCGGGACCGCATCTTTGGCGCTTTCTTT
CASSIRDRIFGAFF
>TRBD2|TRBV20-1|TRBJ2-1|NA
TGCAGTGCTAGACTAGCGGGGGGCCTATACAATGAGCAGTTCTTC
CSARLAGGLYNEQFF
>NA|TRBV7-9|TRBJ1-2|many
TGTGCCAGCAGCTTACCCCAGGGTGCGGATGGCTACACCTTC
CASSLPQGADGYTF
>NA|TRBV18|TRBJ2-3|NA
TGTGCCAGCTCACTTACAGGGTCGGCGGCAGATACGCAGTATTTT
CASSLTGSAADTQYF
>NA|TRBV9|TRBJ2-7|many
TGTGCCAGCAGCCCCTACGATGCTTACGAGCAGTACTTC
CASSPYDAYEQYF
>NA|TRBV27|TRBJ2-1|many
TGTGCCAGCAGTTTCGCCGACAGACTCGATGAGCAGTTCTTC
CASSFADRLDEQFF
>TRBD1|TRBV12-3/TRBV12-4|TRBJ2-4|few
TGTGCCAGCAGCCTGGACAGGGTAGGAAACATTCAGTACTTC
CASSLDRVGNIQYF
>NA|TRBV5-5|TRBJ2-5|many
TGTGCCAGCAGCTCTAGCTACCAAGAGACCCAGTACTTC
CASSSSYQETQYF
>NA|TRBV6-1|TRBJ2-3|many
TGTGCCAGCACCCCTGGGGGTGGGGGGCCTAGCACAGATACGCAGTATTTT
CASTPGGGGPSTDTQYF
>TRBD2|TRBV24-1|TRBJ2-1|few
TGTGCCACCAGTGCGGCGGGGGGGCCGTATGAGCAGTTCTTC
CATSAAGGPYEQFF
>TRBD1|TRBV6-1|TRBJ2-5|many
TGTGCCAGCAGTCGGACAGGGATGAGGGAGACCCAGTACTTC
CASSRTGMRETQYF
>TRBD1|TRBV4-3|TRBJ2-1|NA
TGCGCCAGCAGCCAAGACGAGGGGACAGGTGGCGATGAGCAGTTCTTC
CASSQDEGTGGDEQFF
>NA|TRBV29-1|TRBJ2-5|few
TGCAGCGCCCCTCTAGGGGGGACCCAGTACTTC
CSAPLGGTQYF
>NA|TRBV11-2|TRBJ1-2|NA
TGTGCCAGCAGCACCCGGACAGAGATATATGGCTACACCTTC
CASSTRTEIYGYTF
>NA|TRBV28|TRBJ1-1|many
TGTGCCAGCAGTTTGCCAGGGCGGAAAGCTTTCTTT
CASSLPGRKAFF
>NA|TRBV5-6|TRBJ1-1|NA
TGTGCCAGCAGTCTCGACAGCGCTGAAGCTTTCTTT
CASSLDSAEAFF
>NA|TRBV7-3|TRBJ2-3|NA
TGTGCCAACAGCTTACGTCAGAGCACAGATACGCAGTATTTT
CANSLRQSTDTQYF
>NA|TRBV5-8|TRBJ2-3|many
TGTGCCAGCAGCTTGGAAGGCCTCCAACCAGATACGCAGTATTTT
CASSLEGLQPDTQYF
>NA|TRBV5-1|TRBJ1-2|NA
TGCGCCAGCAGCTCGGAGGGGGGCTATGGCTACACCTTC
CASSSEGGYGYTF
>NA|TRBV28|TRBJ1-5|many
TGTGCCAGCACGCGGGGGTACCAGCCCCAGCATTTT
CASTRGYQPQHF
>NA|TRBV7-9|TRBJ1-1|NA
TGTGCCAGCACCCCCGGAAGCGTTAGGGGCACTGAAGCTTTCTTT
CASTPGSVRGTEAFF